Shown below are 13 T cell receptor beta chains from a single sample sequenced in a study of type 1 and type 2 diabetes patients. Amplification started from genomic DNA. The TCR beta CDR3 region was amplified using 30 forward and 13 reverse primers. TCRdb processed the multiplex PCR reads anew with MiXCR; each CDR3 protein has one entry. The top ten hold around 15% of the sample, which has more than 250,000 distinct CDR3 sequences, around 47% seen once. The sample taken for sequencing was peripheral blood mononuclear cells (PBMCs). The receptor source for this set is a man aged 18 to 29 with type 2 diabetes.

The chain carries TRBV12-3 or TRBV12-4 and TRBJ2-5; TRBD1 might be the D (6 bases). V was pared by 3 bases and J by 5 bases, with 19 bases between. This CDR3 region has 16 residues. The CDR3 spells CASSFVLRQGIETQYF. DNA for the CDR3: TGTGCCAGCAGTTTTGTTCTCAGGCAGGGGATTGAGACCCAGTACTTC.

This clonotype was counted between two and nine times. This chain links TRBV7-2 with TRBJ1-1; D gene uncertain. CDR1 is SGHTA and CDR2 is FQGNSA in the germline V gene. CDR3 size: 15 residues. Trimming removed 0 bases at V and 5 bases at J, with 13 bases between. CDR3 DNA sequence: TGTGCCAGCAGCTTAGCTGGCAATGTGAGGACTGAAGCTTTCTTT. Its translation: CASSLAGNVRTEAFF.

There are many counts of this clonotype. The chain couples TRBV15 to TRBJ2-5, with D perhaps TRBD2 (5 bases). V shed 3 bases and J shed 5 bases, with 10 bases lying between them. This CDR3 contains 13 residues. CDR1 LNHNV and CDR2 YYDKDF come from the germline V gene (reference sequence). The CDR3 reads CATSRRVRETQYF. The CDR3 DNA reads TGTGCCACCAGCAGGAGGGTGAGGGAGACCCAGTACTTC.

Comments on this clonotype: At one boundary the junction diverges from the germline segment, which might be a read error. The gene calls are TRBV11-2 and TRBJ2-7; 7 bases are a match to TRBD2. CDR3 length: 15 residues. CDR1 is SGHAT, CDR2 FQNNGV, per germline. This CDR3 is CASSLGTTSSYEQYF. CDR3 nucleotide sequence: TGCGCCAGCAGCCTCGGGACTACAAGCTCCTACGAGCAGTACTTC.

J is TRBJ2-6 and V is TRBV6-2 or TRBV6-3; no reliable D call. Germline V lookup: CDR1 MNHEY, CDR2 SVGEGT. The CDR3 spans 17 residues. The V end lost 2 bases, the J end lost 0 bases, and 11 bases lay between the germline ends. The CDR3 nucleotides read TGTGCCAGCAGTTACGTAGGGCCTTGCTCTGGGGCCAACGTCCTGACTTTC. Translating it yields CASSYVGPCSGANVLTF.

V gene TRBV12-3 or TRBV12-4 combines with J gene TRBJ2-1, with no clear D. This CDR3 region has 14 residues. V gave up 7 bases and J gave up 0 bases, with 10 bases separating them. The CDR3: CASTLTPSYNEQFF. For the CDR3, the DNA is TGTGCCAGCACACTGACGCCCTCCTACAATGAGCAGTTCTTC.

This clonotype was observed many times. This sequence joins TRBV15 and TRBJ1-1; tentative D call: TRBD1 (5 bases). This CDR3 spans 15 amino acids. The V end was cut by 1 base, the J end by 4 bases, with 13 bases between. CDR1 is LNHNV and CDR2 is YYDKDF in the germline V gene (reference sequence). The CDR3 loop is CATSRVRGDGTEAFF. In DNA form, the CDR3 reads TGTGCCACCAGCAGAGTACGGGGGGACGGCACTGAAGCTTTCTTT.

The V call is TRBV19, the J call TRBJ2-3; either TRBD1 or TRBD2 may fit D (5 bases each). Germline CDR1 and CDR2: LNHDA and SQIVND (reference sequence). V was cut by 3 bases and J by 7 bases, with 17 bases left in between. The CDR3 has 15 residues. This CDR3 is CASSINGGSLNTQYF. CDR3 nucleotide sequence: TGTGCCAGTAGTATTAATGGGGGTAGCTTAAATACGCAGTATTTT.

There are a few counts of this clonotype. This chain's CDR3 is CASSLTGTGTGMSGELFF. CDR3 in DNA: TGTGCCAGCAGTTTAACAGGGACCGGGACAGGGATGTCCGGGGAGCTGTTTTTT. The rearrangement links TRBV12-3 or TRBV12-4 to TRBJ2-2, with 9 bases matching TRBD1. The CDR3 length is 18 residues. Unmatched junction bases numbered 13, after V lost 2 bases and J lost 6 bases.

As for this clonotype: At one boundary the junction diverges from the germline segment, which might be a read error. The rearrangement links TRBV6-5 to TRBJ2-1, with 7 positions matching TRBD2. This CDR3 is built from 15 residues. The V gene's germline CDR1 is MNHEY and CDR2 SVGAGI. CDR3 coding DNA: TGTGCCATCAGTAGAGGCGGGAGTGACTACAATGAGCAGTTCTTC. It translates to CAISRGGSDYNEQFF.

This sequence joins TRBV19 and TRBJ2-2; 10 bases line up with TRBD2. V lost 7 bases to trimming and J lost 3 bases; unmatched junction nucleotides: 11. The germline gives CDR1 LNHDA, CDR2 SQIVND (reference sequence). The CDR3 has 17 amino acids. In nucleotides, the CDR3 is TGTGCCAGTACTGACTATGAGCGGGGGGGCTACACCGGGGAGCTGTTTTTT. Protein product: CASTDYERGGYTGELFF.

This rearrangement joins TRBV7-2 to TRBJ2-1; D may be TRBD1 (5 bases). With 5 bases removed from V and 8 bases from J, the gap between germline ends came to 10 bases. Germline CDR1 is SGHTA and CDR2 is FQGNSA. This CDR3 contains 12 residues. CDR3 protein: CASSHRFDEQFF. The CDR3 DNA sequence: TGTGCCAGCAGCCACAGGTTCGATGAGCAGTTCTTC. The whole variable domain, filled in from reference TRBV7-2 and TRBJ2-1, reads GAGVSQSPSNKVTEKGKDVELRCDPISGHTALYWYRQSLGQGLEFLIYFQGNSAPDKSGLPSDRFSAERTGGSVSTLTIQRTQQEDSAVYLCASSHRFDEQFFGPGTRLTVL.

This clonotype was counted between two and nine times. V usage is TRBV10-1 and J usage is TRBJ2-1; possibly TRBD2 for D (6 bases). Germline values: CDR1 WNHNN, CDR2 SYGVQD (reference sequence). Trimming stripped 0 bases from V and 3 bases from J, with 12 bases between. This CDR3 has 16 residues. CDR3 DNA sequence: TGCGCCAGCAGTGAGTCGGGTGGGGGGTACTACAATGAGCAGTTCTTC. Translating it yields CASSESGGGYYNEQFF.